This TCR beta chain emerged from a study of CD8+CD57+ T cells in acquired aplastic anemia. CDR3 and TCR beta VDJ profiling relied on genomic DNA as the template. TCRdb passed the reads through MiXCR, listing each CDR3 protein once. There are roughly 280,000 distinct CDR3 sequences in the sample; roughly 53% occur only once, and 1% to 1.5% lies in the top ten. The V gene's germline CDR1 is DFQATT and CDR2 SNEGSKA (reference sequence). The CDR3 totals 13 residues. Trimming removed 1 base from V and 1 base from J, with 8 bases in between. Patients selected for sequencing had displayed CD8+CD57+ cell expansion by flow cytometry. A few counts support this clonotype.

Source material: sorted CD4+, CD8+, or CD8+CD57+ T cells (not recorded which) from PBMCs. The receptor's source is a human donor with aplastic anemia. This sequence joins TRBV20-1 and TRBJ2-7; D is uncertain. This CDR3 reads CSARAVGSYEQYF. The CDR3 DNA sequence: TGCAGTGCTAGAGCGGTAGGGTCCTACGAGCAGTACTTC.